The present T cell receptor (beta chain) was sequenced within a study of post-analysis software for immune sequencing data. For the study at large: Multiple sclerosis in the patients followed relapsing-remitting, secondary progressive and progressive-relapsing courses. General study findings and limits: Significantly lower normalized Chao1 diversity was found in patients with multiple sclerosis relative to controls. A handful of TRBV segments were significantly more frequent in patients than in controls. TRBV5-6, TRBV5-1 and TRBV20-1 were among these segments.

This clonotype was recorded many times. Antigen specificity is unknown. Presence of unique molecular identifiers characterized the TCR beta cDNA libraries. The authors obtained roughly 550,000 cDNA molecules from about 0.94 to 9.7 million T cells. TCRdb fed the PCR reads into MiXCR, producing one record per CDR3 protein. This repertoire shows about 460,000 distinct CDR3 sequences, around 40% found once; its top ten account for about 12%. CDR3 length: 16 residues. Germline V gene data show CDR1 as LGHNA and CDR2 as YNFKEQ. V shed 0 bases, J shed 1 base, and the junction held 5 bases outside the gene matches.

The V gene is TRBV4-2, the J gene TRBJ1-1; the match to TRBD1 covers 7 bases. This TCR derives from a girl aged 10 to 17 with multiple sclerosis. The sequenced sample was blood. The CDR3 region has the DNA TGTGCCAGCAGCCAAGAGGAGGGGGCGCGGAACACTGAAGCTTTCTTT. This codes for CASSQEEGARNTEAFF.